This entry features one T cell receptor (beta chain) sequence. Losses at the gene ends were 5 bases for V and 4 bases for J; bases not matched to a gene: 6. The CDR3 contains 15 residues. Germline V CDR1 and CDR2: MRHNA, SNTAGT. Original processing methods: Reference gene primer amplification gave estimated nucleated cell counts. Produced via immunoSEQ multiplex PCR; TCRdb's table is partial and in-frame only. V, J and clone size reflect that table, while D and trimming were determined from the DNA. Of about 100,000 clones detected, about 77% appear once; the ten largest clones hold about 12%. These data belong to a study of blood T cell repertoires in COVID-19. Overall study context: Researchers got acute and convalescent COVID-19 samples from the United States, Italy and Spain. Nucleic acid was either cDNA or gDNA, and it came from T cells, B-cell-depleted T cells, or PBMCs.

Sample: peripheral blood. The TCR sequence derives from a woman between 70 and 85 years old with acute or convalescent COVID-19. The chain carries TRBV6-4 and TRBJ2-2; 8 bases line up with TRBD1. CDR3 protein: CASSPGGPGTGELFF. CDR3 DNA sequence: TGTGCCAGCAGTCCAGGGGGCCCGGGCACCGGGGAGCTGTTTTTT.